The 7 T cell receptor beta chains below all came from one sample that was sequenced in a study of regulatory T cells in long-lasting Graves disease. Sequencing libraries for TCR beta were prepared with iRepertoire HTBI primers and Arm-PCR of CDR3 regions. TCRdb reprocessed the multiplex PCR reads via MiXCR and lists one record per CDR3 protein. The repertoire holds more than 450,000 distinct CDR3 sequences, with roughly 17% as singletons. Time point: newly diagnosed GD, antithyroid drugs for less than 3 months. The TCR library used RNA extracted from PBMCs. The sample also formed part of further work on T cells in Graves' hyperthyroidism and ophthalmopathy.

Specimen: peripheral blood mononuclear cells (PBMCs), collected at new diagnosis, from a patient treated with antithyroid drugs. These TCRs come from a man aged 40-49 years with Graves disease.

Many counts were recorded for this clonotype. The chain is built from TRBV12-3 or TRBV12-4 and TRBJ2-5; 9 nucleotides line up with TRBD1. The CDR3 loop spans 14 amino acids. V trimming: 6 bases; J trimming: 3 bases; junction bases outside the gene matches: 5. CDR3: CASSPTGGKETQYF. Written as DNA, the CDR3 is TGTGCCAGCAGCCCGACAGGGGGAAAAGAGACCCAGTACTTC.

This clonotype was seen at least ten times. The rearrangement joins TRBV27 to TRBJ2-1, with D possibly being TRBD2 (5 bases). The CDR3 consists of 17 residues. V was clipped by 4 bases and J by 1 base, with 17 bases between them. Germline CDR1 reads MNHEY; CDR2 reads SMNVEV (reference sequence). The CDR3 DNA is TGTGCCAGCAGTTATGAGGGTAGTTTTAGGTCCTACAATGAGCAGTTCTTC. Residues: CASSYEGSFRSYNEQFF.

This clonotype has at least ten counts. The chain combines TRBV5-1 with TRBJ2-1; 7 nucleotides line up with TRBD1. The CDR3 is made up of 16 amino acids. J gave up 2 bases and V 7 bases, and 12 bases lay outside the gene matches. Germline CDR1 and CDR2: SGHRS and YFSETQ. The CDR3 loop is CASSQGGALAYNEQFF. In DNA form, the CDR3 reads TGCGCCAGCTCACAAGGGGGCGCCTTGGCCTACAATGAGCAGTTCTTC.

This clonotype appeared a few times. The chain's CDR3 is CSASRDFLSTDTQYF. The CDR3 nucleotides read TGCAGTGCTTCCCGGGACTTTTTAAGCACAGATACGCAGTATTTT. V and J are TRBV20-1 and TRBJ2-3; weak D call: TRBD2 (6 bases). CDR1 and CDR2 from the germline V gene are DFQATT and SNEGSKA (reference sequence). The V end lost 5 bases, the J end lost 0 bases, and 15 bases lay between the germline ends. The length of the CDR3 is 15 residues.

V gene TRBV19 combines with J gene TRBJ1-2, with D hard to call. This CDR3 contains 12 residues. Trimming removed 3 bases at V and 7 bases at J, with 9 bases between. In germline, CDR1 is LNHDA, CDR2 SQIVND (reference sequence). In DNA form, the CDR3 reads TGTGCCAGTAGTATGGAGGTCGGTGGCTACACCTTC. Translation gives CASSMEVGGYTF.

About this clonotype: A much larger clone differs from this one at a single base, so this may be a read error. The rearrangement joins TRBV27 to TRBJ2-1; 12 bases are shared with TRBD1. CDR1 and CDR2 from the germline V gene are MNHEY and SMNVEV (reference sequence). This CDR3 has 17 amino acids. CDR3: CASSPNYRDRGRTEQSF. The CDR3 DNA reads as TGTGCCAGCAGTCCAAATTACCGGGACAGGGGGCGCACCGAGCAGTCCTTC.

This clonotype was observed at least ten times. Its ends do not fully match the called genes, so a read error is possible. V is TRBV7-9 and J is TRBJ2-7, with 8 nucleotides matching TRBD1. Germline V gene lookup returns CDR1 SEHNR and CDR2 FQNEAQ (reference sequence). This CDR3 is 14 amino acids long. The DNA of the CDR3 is TGCGCCAGCAGCTATGACAGGGGTGGCTACGAGCAGTACTTC. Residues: CASSYDRGGYEQYF.